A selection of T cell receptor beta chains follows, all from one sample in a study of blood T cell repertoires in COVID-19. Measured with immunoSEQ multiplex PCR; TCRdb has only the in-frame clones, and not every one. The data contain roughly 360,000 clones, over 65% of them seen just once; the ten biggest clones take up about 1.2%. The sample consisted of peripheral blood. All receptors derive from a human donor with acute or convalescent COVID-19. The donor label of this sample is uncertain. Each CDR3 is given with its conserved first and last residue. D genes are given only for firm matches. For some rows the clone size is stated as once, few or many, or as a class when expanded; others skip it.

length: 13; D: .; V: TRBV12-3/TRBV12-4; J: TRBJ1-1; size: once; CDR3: CASSLWGPTEAFF; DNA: TGTGCCAGCAGTTTGTGGGGCCCGACTGAAGCTTTCTTT
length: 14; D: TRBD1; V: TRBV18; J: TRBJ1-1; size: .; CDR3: CASSLGQINTEAFF; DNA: TGTGCCAGCTCCCTGGGACAGATAAACACTGAAGCTTTCTTT
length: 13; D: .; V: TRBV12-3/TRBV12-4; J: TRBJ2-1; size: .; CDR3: CASSLLYQGIEFF; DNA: TGTGCCAGCAGTTTATTGTATCAGGGGATCGAGTTCTTC
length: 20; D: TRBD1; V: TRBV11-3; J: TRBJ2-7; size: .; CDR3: CASSLELGQGAKGNSYEQYF; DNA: TGTGCCAGCAGCTTAGAGTTGGGACAGGGGGCAAAGGGGAATTCCTACGAGCAGTACTTC
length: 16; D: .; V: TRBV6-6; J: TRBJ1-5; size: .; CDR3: CASSYTRQYSNQPQHF; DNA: TGTGCCAGCAGTTACACCCGACAGTATAGCAATCAGCCCCAGCATTTT
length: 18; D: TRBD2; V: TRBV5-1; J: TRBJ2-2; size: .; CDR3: CASSLTPGLAGATGELFF; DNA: TGCGCCAGCAGCTTGACCCCAGGACTAGCGGGGGCTACCGGGGAGCTGTTTTTT
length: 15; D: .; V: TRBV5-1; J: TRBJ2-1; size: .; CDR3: CASSLPAAANNEQFF; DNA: TGCGCCAGCAGCTTACCAGCGGCAGCCAACAATGAGCAGTTCTTC
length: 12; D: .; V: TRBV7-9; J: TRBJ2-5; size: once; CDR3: CASSLDGETQYF; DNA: TGTGCCAGCAGCTTAGACGGGGAGACCCAGTACTTC
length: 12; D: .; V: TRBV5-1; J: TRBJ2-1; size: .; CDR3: CASSPHYNEQFF; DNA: TGCGCCAGCAGCCCACACTACAATGAGCAGTTCTTC
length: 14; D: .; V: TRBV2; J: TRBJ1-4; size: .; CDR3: CASSEGGQIEKLFF; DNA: TGTGCCAGCAGTGAAGGAGGACAGATTGAAAAACTGTTTTTT
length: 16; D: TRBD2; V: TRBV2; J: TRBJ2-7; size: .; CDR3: CASNSGTKESSYEQYF; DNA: TGTGCCAGCAACTCCGGGACTAAAGAAAGCTCCTACGAGCAGTACTTC
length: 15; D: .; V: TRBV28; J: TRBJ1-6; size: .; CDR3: CASSLSLQKNSPLHF; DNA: TGTGCCAGCAGTTTATCCCTACAGAAGAATTCACCCCTCCACTTT
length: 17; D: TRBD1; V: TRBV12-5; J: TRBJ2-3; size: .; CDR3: CASGLGSGTVSTDTQYF; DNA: TGTGCTAGTGGTTTGGGGTCCGGGACAGTGAGCACAGATACGCAGTATTTT
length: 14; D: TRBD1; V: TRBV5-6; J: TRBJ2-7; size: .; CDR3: CASSLSGTAWEQYF; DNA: TGTGCCAGCAGCTTATCCGGGACAGCGTGGGAGCAGTACTTC
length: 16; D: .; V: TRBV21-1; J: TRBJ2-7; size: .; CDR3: CASTLGGDRGTYEQYF; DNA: TGTGCCAGCACCCTAGGGGGGGACAGGGGGACCTACGAGCAGTACTTC
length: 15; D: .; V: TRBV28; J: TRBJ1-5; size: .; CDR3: CASSSYSVSNQPQHF; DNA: TGTGCCAGCAGTTCATACAGTGTTAGCAATCAGCCCCAGCATTTT
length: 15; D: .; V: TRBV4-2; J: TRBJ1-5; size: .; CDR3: CASSQQGGGNQPQHF; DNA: TGTGCCAGCAGCCAACAGGGAGGGGGCAATCAGCCCCAGCATTTT
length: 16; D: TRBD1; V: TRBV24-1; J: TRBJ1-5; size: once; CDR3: CATSSRRQGRNQPQHF; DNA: TGTGCCACCAGCTCCAGACGACAGGGGAGAAATCAGCCCCAGCATTTT
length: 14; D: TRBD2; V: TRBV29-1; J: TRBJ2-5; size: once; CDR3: CSVEGRGARETQYF; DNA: TGCAGCGTTGAAGGGCGGGGGGCGAGGGAGACCCAGTACTTC
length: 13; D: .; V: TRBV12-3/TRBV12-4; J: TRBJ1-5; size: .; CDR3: CASSLKMSQPQHF; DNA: TGTGCCAGCAGTTTAAAGATGAGCCAGCCCCAGCATTTT
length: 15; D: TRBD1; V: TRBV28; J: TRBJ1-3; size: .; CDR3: CASSLTSGGLGTIYF; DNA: TGTGCCAGCAGTTTAACGTCAGGGGGCCTCGGCACCATATATTTT
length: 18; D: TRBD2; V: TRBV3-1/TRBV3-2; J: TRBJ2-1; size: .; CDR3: CASSQEIGSRGSYNEQFF; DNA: TGTGCCAGCAGCCAAGAAATCGGTTCGCGGGGGAGCTACAATGAGCAGTTCTTC
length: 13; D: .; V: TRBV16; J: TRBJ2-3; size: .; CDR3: CASSPRVGDTQYF; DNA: TGTGCCAGCAGCCCTCGAGTCGGAGATACGCAGTATTTT
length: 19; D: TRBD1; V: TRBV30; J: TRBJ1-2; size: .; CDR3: CAWSDVGRTFTRGNYGYTF; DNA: TGTGCCTGGAGTGATGTCGGAAGGACATTTACCAGGGGGAACTATGGCTACACCTTC
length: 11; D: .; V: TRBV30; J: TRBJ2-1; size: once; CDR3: CAWGGYNEQFF; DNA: TGTGCCTGGGGCGGGTACAATGAGCAGTTCTTC
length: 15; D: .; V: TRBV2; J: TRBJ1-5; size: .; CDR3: CASSEMGASNQPQHF; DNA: TGTGCCAGCAGTGAAATGGGGGCCAGCAATCAGCCCCAGCATTTT
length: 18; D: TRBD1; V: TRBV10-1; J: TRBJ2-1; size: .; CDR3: CASSDRNRGTGAYNEQFF; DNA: TGCGCCAGCAGTGACCGTAATAGAGGGACAGGGGCCTACAATGAGCAGTTCTTC
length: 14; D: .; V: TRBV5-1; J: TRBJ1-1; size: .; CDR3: CASSFRGGISEAFF; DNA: TGCGCCAGCAGCTTCCGGGGCGGGATTTCTGAAGCTTTCTTT
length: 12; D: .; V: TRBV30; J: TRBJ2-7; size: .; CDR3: CAWSGGSYEQYF; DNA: TGTGCCTGGAGTGGAGGCAGCTACGAGCAGTACTTC
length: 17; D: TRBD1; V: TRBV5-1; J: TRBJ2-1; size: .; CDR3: CASSEGTATIPVNEQFF; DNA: TGCGCCAGCAGCGAAGGGACAGCGACTATCCCGGTCAATGAGCAGTTCTTC
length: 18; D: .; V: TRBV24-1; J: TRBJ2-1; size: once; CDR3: CATSDSLGGPSSYNEQFF; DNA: TGTGCCACCAGTGATTCTCTAGGAGGGCCGAGCTCCTACAATGAGCAGTTCTTC
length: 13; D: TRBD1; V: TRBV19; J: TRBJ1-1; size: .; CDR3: CATRQGPNTEAFF; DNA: TGTGCCACACGACAGGGCCCGAACACTGAAGCTTTCTTT
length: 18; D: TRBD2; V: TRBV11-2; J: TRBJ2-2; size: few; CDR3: CASSFQMTSGLNTGELFF; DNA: TGTGCCAGCAGCTTCCAAATGACTAGCGGGCTTAACACCGGGGAGCTGTTTTTT
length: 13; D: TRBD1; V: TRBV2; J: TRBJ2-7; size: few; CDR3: CASNGDRGLEQYF; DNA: TGTGCCAGCAATGGGGACAGGGGGCTCGAGCAGTACTTC
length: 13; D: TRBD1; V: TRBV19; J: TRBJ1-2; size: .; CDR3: CASTGQGIYGYTF; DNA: TGTGCCAGTACGGGACAGGGCATCTATGGCTACACCTTC
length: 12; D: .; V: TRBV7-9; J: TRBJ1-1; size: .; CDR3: CASSLVLDKAFF; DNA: TGTGCCAGCAGCTTAGTTCTGGACAAGGCTTTCTTT
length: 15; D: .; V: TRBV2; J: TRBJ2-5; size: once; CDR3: CASSGEQAKQETQYF; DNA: TGTGCCAGCAGTGGGGAACAGGCCAAGCAAGAGACCCAGTACTTC
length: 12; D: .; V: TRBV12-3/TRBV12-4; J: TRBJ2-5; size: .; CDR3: CASTDSQETQYF; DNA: TGTGCCAGCACCGACAGTCAAGAGACCCAGTACTTC
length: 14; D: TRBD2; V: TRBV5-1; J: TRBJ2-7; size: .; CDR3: CASSLVAGGYEQYF; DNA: TGCGCCAGCAGCTTGGTGGCGGGGGGCTACGAGCAGTACTTC
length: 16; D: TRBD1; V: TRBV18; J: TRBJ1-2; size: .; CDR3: CASSPDLTGVNYGYTF; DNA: TGTGCCAGCTCACCAGATTTGACAGGGGTTAACTATGGCTACACCTTC
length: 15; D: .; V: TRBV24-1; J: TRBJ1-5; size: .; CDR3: CATLGRSRDNQPQHF; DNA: TGTGCCACCCTGGGCAGGTCGAGGGACAATCAGCCCCAGCATTTT
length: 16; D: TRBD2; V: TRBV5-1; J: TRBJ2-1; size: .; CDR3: CASSNVLTGGIYEQFF; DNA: TGCGCCAGCAGCAACGTCCTTACGGGGGGGATCTATGAGCAGTTCTTC
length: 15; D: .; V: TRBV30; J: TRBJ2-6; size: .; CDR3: CAWSHTSSGANVLTF; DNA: TGTGCCTGGAGCCATACTAGCTCTGGGGCCAACGTCCTGACTTTC
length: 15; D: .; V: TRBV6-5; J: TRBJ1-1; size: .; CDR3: CASSYSVQGFTEAFF; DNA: TGTGCCAGCAGTTATAGTGTGCAGGGGTTCACTGAAGCTTTCTTT
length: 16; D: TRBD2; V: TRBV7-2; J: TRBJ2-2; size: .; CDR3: CASSRGLAGGAGELFF; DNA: TGTGCCAGCAGCAGGGGACTAGCGGGAGGGGCCGGGGAGCTGTTTTTT
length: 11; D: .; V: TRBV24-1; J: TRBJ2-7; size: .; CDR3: CATSDGGAYNF; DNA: TGTGCCACCAGTGATGGCGGGGCCTACAACTTC
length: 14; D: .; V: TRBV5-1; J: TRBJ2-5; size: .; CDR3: CASSLKTGKETQYF; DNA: TGCGCCAGCAGCTTGAAGACTGGAAAAGAGACCCAGTACTTC
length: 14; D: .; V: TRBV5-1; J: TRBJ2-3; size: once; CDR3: CASSTGTFTDTQYF; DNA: TGCGCCAGCAGCACCGGGACTTTCACAGATACGCAGTATTTT
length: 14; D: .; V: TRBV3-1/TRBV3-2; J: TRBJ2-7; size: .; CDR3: CASSQGWGTYEQYF; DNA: TGTGCCAGCAGCCAAGGGTGGGGCACCTACGAGCAGTACTTC
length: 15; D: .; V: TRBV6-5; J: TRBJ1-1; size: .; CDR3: CASSYGGPRDTEAFF; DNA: TGTGCCAGCAGTTACGGGGGCCCCAGGGACACTGAAGCTTTCTTT
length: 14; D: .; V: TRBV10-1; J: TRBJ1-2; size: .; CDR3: CASRDRGHNYGYTF; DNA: TGCGCCAGCCGCGACCGGGGTCATAACTATGGCTACACCTTC
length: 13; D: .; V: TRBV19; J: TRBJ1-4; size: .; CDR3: CASSDRFNEKLFF; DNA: TGTGCCAGTTCCGACAGGTTCAATGAAAAACTGTTTTTT
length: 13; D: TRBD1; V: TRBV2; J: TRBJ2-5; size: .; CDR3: CASRPDRVETQYF; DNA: TGTGCCAGCAGACCCGACAGGGTGGAGACCCAGTACTTC
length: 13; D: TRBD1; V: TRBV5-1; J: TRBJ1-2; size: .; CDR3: CASSATGFDGYTF; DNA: TGCGCCAGCAGCGCGACAGGGTTCGATGGCTACACCTTC
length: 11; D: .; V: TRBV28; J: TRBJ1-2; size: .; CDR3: CASTQDIGYTF; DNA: TGTGCCAGCACCCAGGACATCGGCTACACCTTC
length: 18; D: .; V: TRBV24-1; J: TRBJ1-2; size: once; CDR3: CATFGFVLGGGFNYGYTF; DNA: TGTGCCACGTTCGGATTTGTTTTGGGAGGGGGGTTTAACTATGGCTACACCTTC
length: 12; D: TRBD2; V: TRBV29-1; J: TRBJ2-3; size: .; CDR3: CSVGDSGDTQYF; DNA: TGCAGCGTTGGTGATAGCGGGGATACGCAGTATTTT
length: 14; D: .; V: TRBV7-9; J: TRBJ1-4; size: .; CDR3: CASSLTWENEKLFF; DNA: TGTGCCAGCAGCCTCACTTGGGAGAATGAAAAACTGTTTTTT